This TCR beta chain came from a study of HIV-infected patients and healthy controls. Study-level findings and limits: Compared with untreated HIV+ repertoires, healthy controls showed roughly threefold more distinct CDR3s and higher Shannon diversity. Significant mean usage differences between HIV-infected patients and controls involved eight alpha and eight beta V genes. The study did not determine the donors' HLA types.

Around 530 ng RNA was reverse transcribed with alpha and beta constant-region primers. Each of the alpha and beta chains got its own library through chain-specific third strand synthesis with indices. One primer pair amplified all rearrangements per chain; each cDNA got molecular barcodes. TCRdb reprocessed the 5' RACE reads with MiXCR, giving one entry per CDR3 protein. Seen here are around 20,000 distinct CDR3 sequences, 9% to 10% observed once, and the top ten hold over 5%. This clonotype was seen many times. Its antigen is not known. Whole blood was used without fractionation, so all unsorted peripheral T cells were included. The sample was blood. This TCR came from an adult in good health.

For the CDR3, the DNA is TGTGCCAGCAGTTGGGACTCTTTACCGGGATATGGCTACACCTTC. This sequence encodes CASSWDSLPGYGYTF. V usage is TRBV12-3 or TRBV12-4 and J usage is TRBJ1-2, with D maybe TRBD1 (5 bases). This CDR3 contains 15 residues. The V gene lost 4 bases and the J gene lost 5 bases, with 17 bases spanning the gap.